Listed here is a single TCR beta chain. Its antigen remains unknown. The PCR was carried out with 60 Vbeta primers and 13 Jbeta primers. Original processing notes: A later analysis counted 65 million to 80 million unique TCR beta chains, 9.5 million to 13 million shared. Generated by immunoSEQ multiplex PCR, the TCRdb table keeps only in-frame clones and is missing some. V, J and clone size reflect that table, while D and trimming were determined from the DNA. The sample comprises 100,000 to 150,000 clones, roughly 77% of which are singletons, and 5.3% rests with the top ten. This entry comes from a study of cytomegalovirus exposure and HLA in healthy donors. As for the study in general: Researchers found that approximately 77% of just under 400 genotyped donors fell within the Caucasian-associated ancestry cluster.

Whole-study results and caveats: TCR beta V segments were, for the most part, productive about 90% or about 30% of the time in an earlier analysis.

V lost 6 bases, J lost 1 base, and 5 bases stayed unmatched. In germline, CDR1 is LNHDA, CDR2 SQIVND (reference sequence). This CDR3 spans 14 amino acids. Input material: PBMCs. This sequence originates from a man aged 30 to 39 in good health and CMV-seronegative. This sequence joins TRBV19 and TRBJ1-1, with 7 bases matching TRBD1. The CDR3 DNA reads TGTGCCAGTAGACAGACAGGGACGAACACTGAAGCTTTCTTT. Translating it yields CASRQTGTNTEAFF.